These 8 T cell receptor beta chains originate from one sample sequenced in a study of blood T cell repertoires in COVID-19. Profiling relied on immunoSEQ multiplex PCR, and the TCRdb table lists in-frame clones only, not all of them. Among roughly 54,000 clones listed, 86% were seen once. The sequenced sample consisted of peripheral blood. Every receptor here comes from a human donor in a cohort sampled during active COVID-19.

The chain recombines TRBV9 with TRBJ2-2, with 9 nucleotides matching TRBD2. CDR1 and CDR2 (germline): SGDLS, YYNGEE. CDR3 length equals 18 residues. The trim removed 0 bases at V and 7 bases at J, leaving 13 bases unmatched. The CDR3 sequence: CASSVAAGTSIIGGELFF. CDR3 DNA: TGTGCCAGCAGCGTAGCTGCCGGGACTAGCATTATTGGCGGGGAGCTGTTTTTT.

This sequence joins TRBV7-2 and TRBJ2-3, with TRBD2 matching over 10 bases. The germline CDR1 and CDR2 sequences are SGHTA and FQGNSA. CDR3 length: 16 amino acids. V dropped 5 bases and J dropped 1; count of bases not matched to a gene: 6. CDR3 protein: CASSRGLASRTDTQYF. The CDR3 nucleotides read TGTGCCAGCAGCCGGGGACTAGCGTCCCGCACAGATACGCAGTATTTT.

The chain is built from TRBV28 and TRBJ1-2, with D possibly being TRBD1 (5 bases). This CDR3 has 15 residues. Per the germline V gene, CDR1 is MDHEN and CDR2 is SYDVKM. With 3 bases removed from V and 2 bases from J, the gap between germline ends came to 13 bases. The CDR3 loop reads CASSLGLKSNYGYTF. The CDR3 DNA sequence: TGTGCCAGCAGTTTGGGGCTAAAATCGAACTATGGCTACACCTTC.

This clone showed up just once. Since the CDR3 does not end with the conserved phenylalanine or tryptophan, this likely comes from a read error. The limits of the CDR3 on the DNA are not certain, so only TCRdb's listed CDR3 is given. The chain is built from TRBV19 and TRBJ1-1; TRBD1, the table's D call, was not compared with the DNA. Germline CDR1 reads LNHDA; CDR2 reads SQIVND (reference sequence). With termini counted, the CDR3 has 13 amino acids. The CDR3: CASSMTGVQSWAP.

The chain has TRBV19 and TRBJ2-5; 9 bases are shared with TRBD1. This CDR3 spans 15 amino acids. The J segment lost 4 bases and the V segment lost 4 bases, leaving 7 bases of the junction unmatched. Germline CDR1 reads LNHDA; CDR2 reads SQIVND (reference sequence). CDR3 region: CASSRTGVNVETQYF. The CDR3 nucleotides are TGTGCCAGTAGTAGGACAGGGGTTAATGTAGAGACCCAGTACTTC. The full variable domain, with the rest looked up from reference TRBV19 and TRBJ2-5, is DGGITQSPKYLFRKEGQNVTLSCEQNLNHDAMYWYRQDPGQGLRLIYYSQIVNDFQKGDIAEGYSVSREKKESFPLTVTSAQKNPTAFYLCASSRTGVNVETQYFGPGTRLLVL.

The V and J genes are TRBV5-1 and TRBJ2-7; 9 nucleotides line up with TRBD1. Germline CDR1 and CDR2: SGHRS and YFSETQ. The V segment lost 4 bases and the J segment 6 bases; nucleotides outside the gene matches: 14. The CDR3 consists of 16 residues. CDR3 region: CASSVHTGTGILEQYF. The CDR3 bases are TGCGCCAGCAGCGTACATACCGGGACAGGGATCCTCGAGCAGTACTTC.

The J gene is TRBJ2-2, the V gene TRBV30; 9 bases align to TRBD2. This CDR3 has 15 residues. J lost 5 bases, V lost 3 bases, and 7 bases had no gene match. The germline CDR1 and CDR2 sequences are GTSNPN and SVGIG (reference sequence). CDR3 DNA: TGTGCCTGGAGAATGCGGGGGGGCCAAACCGGGGAGCTGTTTTTT. It yields the protein CAWRMRGGQTGELFF.

The gene calls are TRBV6-6 and TRBJ1-2; TRBD1 might be the D (5 bases). This CDR3 has 14 residues. Deletions cut 4 bases from V and 8 bases from J, with 17 bases between. The germline V gene has CDR1 MNHNY and CDR2 SVGAGI (reference sequence). CDR3 nucleotides: TGTGCCAGCAGTTTAAGAACAGGCTTCCGCGGCTACACCTTC. This sequence encodes CASSLRTGFRGYTF.